This entry lists 17 T cell receptor beta chains sequenced from one sample in a study of blood T cell repertoires in COVID-19. The method was immunoSEQ multiplex PCR; TCRdb's version includes in-frame clones alone and lacks a portion of them. The sample lists roughly 160,000 clones; under 80% were seen once. Sequenced input: peripheral blood. These receptors all come from a woman over 75 with acute or convalescent COVID-19.

The chain is built from TRBV2 and TRBJ1-5; unclear D gene. Trimming took 6 bases from V and 6 from J, leaving 9 bases between them. Germline V gene data show CDR1 as SNHLY and CDR2 as FYNNEI. The CDR3 runs to 12 residues. DNA for the CDR3: TGTGCCAGCAGCGGACGGGGTCAGCCCCAGCATTTT. Its translation is CASSGRGQPQHF.

V is TRBV13 and J is TRBJ2-1; D may be TRBD1 (5 bases). The germline CDR1 and CDR2 sequences are PRHDT and FYEKMQ (reference sequence). The V end lost 2 bases, the J end lost 2 bases, and 7 bases lay between the germline ends. The CDR3 sequence is 14 residues long. The CDR3 bases are TGTGCCAGCAGCTTAAGACAGACCTACAATGAGCAGTTCTTC. Its protein product is CASSLRQTYNEQFF.

The J gene is TRBJ1-5, the V gene TRBV3-1 (or the pseudogene TRBV3-2), with D unresolved. V was pared by 4 bases and J by 0 bases, with 7 bases between. Germline V gene lookup returns CDR1 LGHDT and CDR2 YNNKEL (reference sequence). CDR3 length: 14 residues. The CDR3 protein is CASSRQPSNQPQHF. The CDR3 DNA is TGTGCCAGCAGCCGACAACCTAGCAATCAGCCCCAGCATTTT.

The rearrangement joins TRBV28 to TRBJ1-6, with 10 bases that match TRBD1. The V and J ends lost 11 bases and 3 bases, in that order; junction bases with no gene match: 7. The CDR3 sequence is 15 residues long. From germline, CDR1 is MDHEN and CDR2 SYDVKM. The CDR3, as DNA: TGTGCCGGACAGGGGGGGAGCCTCTATAATTCACCCCTCCACTTT. It codes for CAGQGGSLYNSPLHF.

The J gene is TRBJ2-5, the V gene TRBV7-8; TRBD2 matches at 7 bases. Germline CDR1 is SGHVS and CDR2 is FQNEAQ. This CDR3 contains 14 residues. Losses at the gene ends were 4 bases for V and 4 bases for J; bases not matched to a gene: 6. The CDR3 bases are TGTGCCAGCAGCTCGGGGGGTATTGGAGAGACCCAGTACTTC. Protein sequence: CASSSGGIGETQYF.

This chain uses TRBV28 with TRBJ2-7, with 10 bases that match TRBD2. The germline V gene has CDR1 MDHEN and CDR2 SYDVKM. The CDR3 is 13 amino acids. Trimming at V came to 10 bases and at J to 5 bases, leaving 8 bases not matched to a gene. The CDR3, as DNA: TGTGCCATACAAGCGGGAGGGGCCGACGAGCAGTACTTC. This gives the protein CAIQAGGADEQYF.

The V call is TRBV5-1, the J call TRBJ1-4, with D unclear. This CDR3 has 14 amino acids. Germline lookup yields CDR1 SGHRS and CDR2 YFSETQ. V lost 4 bases and J lost 2, with 9 bases in between. The CDR3 DNA reads TGCGCCAGCAGCCCGGGGAATACTAATGAAAAACTGTTTTTT. Translating gives CASSPGNTNEKLFF.

This clone was recorded only once. The chain combines TRBV18 with TRBJ2-6; 9 bases match TRBD2. The CDR3 consists of 18 residues. The germline gives CDR1 KGHSH, CDR2 LQKENI. The junction had 7 bases not matched to a gene; V was cut back by 3 bases and J by 1 base. The DNA of the CDR3 is TGTGCCAGCTCACCGACCTTAGCGGGAGAATCTGGGGCCAACGTCCTGACTTTC. This translates into CASSPTLAGESGANVLTF.

In this sample, this clone turned up once. The V and J genes are TRBV27 and TRBJ1-5; D unresolved. CDR3 length equals 16 residues. Trimming left V 2 bases short and J 10 bases short, with 21 bases between. Germline V gene data show CDR1 as MNHEY and CDR2 as SMNVEV (reference sequence). CDR3 nucleotide sequence: TGTGCCAGCAGTTTAGAGTGGGCAACAGCTACCCCACCCCAGCATTTT. Encoded protein: CASSLEWATATPPQHF.

J is TRBJ2-7 and V is TRBV29-1, with D possibly matching TRBD1 (6 bases). The CDR3 contains 12 residues. The germline V and J ends were trimmed by 5 bases and 4 bases, with 12 bases remaining between them. Germline V gives CDR1 SQVTM, CDR2 ANQGSEA. CDR3 DNA: TGCAGCGTTCTTACAGGGTCTTACGAGCAGTACTTC. It codes for CSVLTGSYEQYF.

This rearrangement joins TRBV5-1 to TRBJ2-1, with unresolved D. This CDR3 has 16 amino acids. V lost 4 bases to trimming and J lost 2 bases, with 16 bases between them. Germline loops: CDR1 SGHRS, CDR2 YFSETQ. The DNA for the CDR3 is TGCGCCAGCAGCCCCCAGCCCACTGACACCTACAATGAGCAGTTCTTC. Its translation: CASSPQPTDTYNEQFF.

The V gene is TRBV19, the J gene TRBJ1-5; D gene ambiguous. This CDR3 spans 17 amino acids. The germline V gene encodes CDR1 LNHDA and CDR2 SQIVND (reference sequence). The V end was cut by 5 bases, the J end by 0 bases, with 17 bases between. The CDR3 protein is CASSVRLGLYSNQPQHF. For the CDR3, the DNA is TGTGCCAGTAGTGTTCGGTTGGGCCTCTATAGCAATCAGCCCCAGCATTTT.

V gene TRBV3-1 (or the pseudogene TRBV3-2) combines with J gene TRBJ1-1; D is uncertain. Trimming stripped 1 base from V and 4 bases from J, with 13 bases between. Germline CDR1 is LGHDT and CDR2 is YNNKEL (reference sequence). There are 15 residues in the CDR3. CDR3 residues: CASSQVIGGFTEAFF. CDR3 coding DNA: TGTGCCAGCAGCCAAGTGATAGGAGGGTTCACTGAAGCTTTCTTT.

CDR3 in amino acids: CASSRPGAQETQYF. CDR3 coding DNA: TGTGCCAGCAGTCGGCCCGGAGCACAAGAGACCCAGTACTTC. This rearrangement joins TRBV28 to TRBJ2-5; no firm D call. Trimming took off 5 bases at V and 2 bases at J, with 12 bases between the two ends. Germline CDR1 reads MDHEN; CDR2 reads SYDVKM. This CDR3 comprises 14 residues.

The chain has TRBV6-4 and TRBJ2-3; D could derive from TRBD1 or TRBD2 (5 bases each). Germline-derived CDR1 and CDR2 are MRHNA and SNTAGT. V gave up 4 bases and J gave up 4 bases, with 12 bases separating them. The CDR3 runs 14 residues. CDR3 DNA: TGTGCCAGCAGTGCCTCAGGGAGCGCAGATACGCAGTATTTT. This codes for CASSASGSADTQYF.

The rearrangement links TRBV4-1 to TRBJ1-1; D is possibly TRBD1 (5 bases). Germline values: CDR1 MGHRA, CDR2 YSYEKL. V was pared by 1 base and J by 2 bases, with 11 bases between. The length of the CDR3 is 15 residues. CDR3 protein: CASSQVQVLNTEAFF. DNA for the CDR3: TGCGCCAGCAGCCAAGTACAGGTACTTAACACTGAAGCTTTCTTT.

This rearrangement joins TRBV7-9 to TRBJ1-2, with a possible D match to TRBD1 (6 bases). CDR3 length: 13 amino acids. The ends were cut back, 5 bases at V and 6 bases at J, with 13 bases in the middle. Looked up from germline, CDR1 is SEHNR and CDR2 is FQNEAQ (reference sequence). CDR3 bases: TGTGCCAGCAGCGTACAGGGTTATCATGGCTACACCTTC. Its protein product is CASSVQGYHGYTF.